This TCR beta chain was sequenced during a study of T cell repertoires in cytomegalovirus infection. Study findings and constraints: Carriage of CMV together with the relevant HLA was identifiable through cumulative public TCR beta family frequency.

J lost 0 bases, V lost 5 bases, and 3 bases had no gene match. Germline-derived CDR1 and CDR2 are SGHTA and FQGTGA. This CDR3 comprises 15 residues. This clonotype was picked up a small number of times. Its matching antigen is unknown. TCRdb processed the reads anew with MiXCR; each CDR3 protein has one entry. The table records approximately 120,000 distinct CDR3 sequences, 30% to 40% of them present only once. The chain links TRBV7-3 to TRBJ2-3; TRBD2 agrees at 9 bases. The specimen comprised CD8+ T cells from cultured PBMCs, sampled from culture after CMV antigen stimulation. This clonotype was obtained from a human donor in good health (CMV status not recorded). Some clones in this sample may be carry-over from other donors' samples. CDR3 loop: CASSGAGGSTDTQYF. For the CDR3, the DNA is TGTGCCAGCAGCGGAGCGGGGGGCAGCACAGATACGCAGTATTTT. Variable domain in full (rest from reference TRBV7-3 and TRBJ2-3): GAGVSQTPSNKVTEKGKYVELRCDPISGHTALYWYRQSLGQGPEFLIYFQGTGAADDSGLPNDRFFAVRPEGSVSTLKIQRTERGDSAVYLCASSGAGGSTDTQYFGPGTRLTVL.